Sequencing of this T cell receptor beta chain was carried out in a study of cytomegalovirus exposure and HLA in healthy donors (TCRdb year 2017). General notes on the study: According to an earlier analysis of a few hundred of the donors, about 179 million T cells yielded roughly 110 million unique TCR beta sequences and less than 300 Gb of sequence data. In the later analysis, no new phenotypic data were used to find candidate immune exposures; instead, reliance was placed on TCR beta sequences and their occurrence across donors. An earlier analysis of roughly 580 of the donors used high-throughput TCR beta sequencing to judge whether each TCR beta V gene segment behaved as functional or pseudogenic. The study combined high-throughput TCR immunosequencing, statistical association of individual TCRs with disease status, and machine learning to predict cytomegalovirus infection status. Donor age, sex, ethnicity and CMV serostatus were compiled alongside the repertoire data. Among roughly 400 genotyped donors of the cohort, an average of about 240,000 unique TCR beta nucleotide sequences was sequenced per donor, of which 15% to 20% were non-productive. The study profiled the T cell repertoires of around 700 subjects by immunosequencing and related them to cytomegalovirus serostatus. Among the roughly 370 genotyped donors, around 81% belonged to the genetic ancestry cluster associated with self-reported Caucasian donors. All discovery cohort repertoires had been generated on a single sequencing platform. An early release covering about 600 HLA-typed donors comprised about 320 gigabases of sequencing data and around 85 million unique TCR sequences. A later genetic analysis took genome-wide SNP genotypes for about three fifths of the roughly 670 donors and used that subset as a discovery cohort. Both class I and class II loci were covered by HLA typing, at four-digit resolution. The aim of the study was to test whether cataloging public T cell receptors could identify signatures of past pathogen exposure. About five DR-DQ haplotypes were treated as single units for association and clustering because of strong linkage in the cohort. The number of donors typed differed by locus, with roughly 629-640 for A, B, C, DRB1 and DQB1, 522 for DQA1, some 570 for DPA1, and over 400 for DPB1. Besides the first cohort of some 670 subjects, a separate validation cohort made up of 120 different subjects was used. In a later analysis, previously published TCR beta repertoires from about 670 donors were re-analyzed and high-resolution HLA genotyping was added so that TCR occurrence patterns could be studied. General conclusions and limits of the study: A total of fewer than 200 TCR beta chains were listed by the study as associated with cytomegalovirus. In a later analysis, HLA-associated TCR beta chains were found to be more clonally expanded and to have lower generation probabilities than equally common non-associated chains. In vitro tests confirmed that a few of the cytomegalovirus-associated TCR beta chains recognize cytomegalovirus antigens. It was suggested by the authors that the approach could potentially be generalized to other disease states and immunological phenotypes. A later analysis found that most CMV-associated TCR beta chains appeared HLA-restricted, with HLA associations seemingly driven largely by CMV exposure. CMV serostatus was the only immune exposure information available for the cohort. In a later analysis, several top co-occurrence clusters were reported to appear linked to parvovirus B19, influenza, CMV and Epstein-Barr virus. A group of highly shared sequence variants was considered likely to be a technical artifact of the sequencing pipeline. Presence/absence analyses assumed roughly uniform sequencing depth across donors, an assumption that may not hold. A further reported finding was that TCR beta sequences accurately predicted the HLA-A and HLA-B alleles for most subjects in the first cohort. The classifier was reported to diagnose cytomegalovirus status with high specificity and sensitivity in both the original cohort and the validation cohort. Across donors, most TCR sequences were observed very rarely, whereas some public TCRs were present in many individuals. Roughly 15 rarely observed V segments, including chromosome 9 orphons, were excluded from the earlier analysis of several hundred of the donors because counts were too low. In this cohort, only TCR beta chains were sequenced, and detectable features were limited by the absence of alpha or paired-chain data. In a later analysis, some 18,000 TCR beta sequences were associated with specific HLA alleles at a false discovery rate of 0.05. When HLA alleles, especially DR and DQ, strongly co-occurred, TCR associations were difficult to assign to individual alleles. In a later analysis, the rate of TCR association differed among HLA loci, with DRB1 alleles having the most associated TCRs and HLA-C alleles having the fewest. Linkage disequilibrium might explain the correlated functional status among segregating V segments, but an unknown experimental factor could not be excluded. In an earlier analysis of fewer than 750 of the donors, most TCR beta V segments were observed in productive rearrangements about 90% or about 30% of the time, broadly matching IMGT annotations. In a later genetic analysis, a missense DCLRE1C variant was associated with V-gene and J-gene trimming of TCR beta chains, and the association was replicated in an independent cohort. HLA typing was unavailable for some donors at each locus, so association tests used only the typed subset. According to a later genetic analysis, donors in an Asian-associated ancestry cluster had fewer N-insertions in productive TCRs than the approximately 650-donor mean.

This clone was seen more than once but under ten times. Its cognate antigen has yet to be identified. Per-base qualities were not stored, and no clone one base away is much larger. Preparation of the library involved the immunoSEQ multiplex PCR assay. The multiplex PCR relied on a mix of 60 forward primers for TCR Vbeta segments and 13 reverse primers for TCR Jbeta segments. Amplification of the CDR3 region of rearranged TCR beta genes was performed with a multiplex PCR assay on genomic DNA. On the Illumina HiSeq System, the amplified TCR beta libraries were sequenced as 87-base-pair reads. Turning to the authors' computational methods: In a later analysis, 70 million to 95 million unique TCR beta chains were counted across the approximately 640 repertoires, and roughly 11 million of these chains were shared by at least two donors. Raw reads were error-corrected and collapsed into unique sequences with a nearest-neighbor algorithm that merged closely related sequences to remove PCR and sequencing errors. To assign V, D and J gene segments, CDR3 sequences were aligned to IMGT reference sequences. Each retained sequence needed at least a six-nucleotide match to both a V gene segment and a J gene segment. A rearrangement counted as productive if the CDR3 had no stop codons and remained in frame with V and J, and every other rearrangement counted as non-productive. Following IMGT convention, CDR3 was defined as the stretch from the second conserved V-encoded cysteine up to the conserved J-encoded phenylalanine. In an earlier analysis of 550 to 650 of the donors, sequences lacking an unambiguous match to a single V gene segment were excluded. An earlier analysis of fewer than 750 of the donors classified V segments as functional when productive rearrangements were above 56.7% and as segregating when the standard deviation between donors was above 5%. A statistical classification framework was built for diagnosing cytomegalovirus status from the catalog of TCR beta chain sequences. V and J gene assignment, in a later analysis, came from comparing TCR nucleotide sequences with IMGT/GENE-DB human TR gene sequences. In a later analysis, CDR3 sequences and most-parsimonious VDJ recombination scenarios were assigned using the TCRdist pipeline. In a later analysis, each TCR beta chain was defined by its CDR3 amino acid sequence together with its V-gene family, and reads without a unique V-gene family were excluded. As a way to deal with suspected cross-contamination and a sequencing artifact, a later analysis dropped more than 500 nucleotide sequences that were highly shared and had low generation probability. A later analysis calculated a clonal expansion index for each public chain from normalized within-repertoire ranks of inferred template counts. In a later analysis, generation probabilities were computed with a VDJ recombination model fitted to out-of-frame rearrangements, and the resulting probabilities were checked against IGoR. In a later analysis, hypergeometric tests were used to score TCR-TCR, TCR-HLA and TCR-CMV co-occurrence, with a repertoire-size bias correction applied to TCR pairs. In a later analysis, false discovery rates were estimated by permuting HLA or CMV assignments 20 times. In a later analysis, co-occurring TCRs were grouped with DBSCAN, and TCRdist sequence similarity was added when clustering was performed within HLA-allele-positive subsets. Repertoires with fewer than 30,000 or more than 120,000 public chains, plus five repertoires with anomalous nucleotide sharing, were excluded from co-occurrence clustering. Entries here come from immuneACCESS through TCRdb and include only in-frame sequences with V and J called. Some clones fail to appear in such tables; in the studies checked, an unresolved V gene covers under half of the shortfall, and the cause of the remainder is unknown. V, J and clone size are those of that table, while D and trimming were read from the DNA. For this sample the table gives 150,000 to 200,000 clones, of which 80% were detected only once. The ten most abundant clones make up 1% of the sample.

The cohort comprised 550 to 700 healthy bone marrow donors. All cohort members were sampled while nominally healthy, although unrecorded immune exposures were likely present. The donor tested CMV seropositive and was one of the 289 seropositive cohort members. A peripheral blood sample was provided by each donor, and peripheral blood mononuclear cells were used for TCR beta sequencing. The Qiagen DNeasy Blood Extraction Kit was used to extract genomic DNA from the blood cell samples. The sequence was collected from a woman aged 45-65 years in good health and CMV-seropositive. The material sequenced was PBMCs.

At the DNA level, the sequence is TGTGCCAGTCGAACAGGGTCCTCTAATGAAAAACTGTTTTTT. It codes for CASRTGSSNEKLFF. The V gene is TRBV19 and the J gene is TRBJ1-4, with TRBD1 as a weak D call on 6 bases. V gives up 8 bases and J gives up 3 bases, and the segment between their germline ends measures 13 bases. The CDR3, from cysteine to phenylalanine, totals 14 residues. Just CDR3 DNA is preserved here, 42 bases in frame from base 1. Taken from the germline V gene (reference sequence), the CDR1 and CDR2 loops are LNHDA and SQIVND.